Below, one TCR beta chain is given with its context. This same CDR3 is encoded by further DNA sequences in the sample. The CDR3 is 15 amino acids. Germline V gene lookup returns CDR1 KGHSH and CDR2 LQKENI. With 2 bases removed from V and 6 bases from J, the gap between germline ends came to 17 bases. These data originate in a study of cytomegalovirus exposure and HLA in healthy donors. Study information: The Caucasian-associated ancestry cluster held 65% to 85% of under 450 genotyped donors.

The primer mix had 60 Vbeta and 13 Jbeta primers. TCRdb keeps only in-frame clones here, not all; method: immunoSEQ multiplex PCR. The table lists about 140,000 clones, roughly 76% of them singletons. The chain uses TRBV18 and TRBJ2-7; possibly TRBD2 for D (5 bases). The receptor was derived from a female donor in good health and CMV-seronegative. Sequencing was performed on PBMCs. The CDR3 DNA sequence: TGTGCCAGCTCACCAGGGGTAGGTGTGGGGAGCGAGCAGTACTTC. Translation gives CASSPGVGVGSEQYF.